The 10 T cell receptor beta chains in this list originate from one sample, sequenced in a study of shared clonotypes between healthy human individuals. Positive CCR7 selection of CD45RO-negative cells yielded the naive CD8 cells, and terminally differentiated effector memory CD45RA+ cells were excluded. Repertoires were generated with immunoSEQ multiplex PCR, while TCRdb's copy carries only in-frame clones and drops some. The table has some 2 million clones, just under 95% seen once. The sequencing sample was made of naive CD8+ T cells sorted from blood. Source of these receptors: a man younger than 35 in good health.

J is TRBJ1-2 and V is TRBV5-4; D is undetermined. The CDR3 length is 14 residues. Germline CDR1 SGHNT, CDR2 YYREEE (reference sequence). V was cut by 0 bases and J by 1 base, with 7 bases left in between. The DNA of the CDR3 is TGTGCCAGCAGCTTGGACACCCTTAACTATGGCTACACCTTC. This codes for CASSLDTLNYGYTF.

V and J are TRBV6-6 and TRBJ2-4, with TRBD2 as a possible D gene (6 bases). Germline V CDR1 and CDR2: MNHNY, SVGAGI (reference sequence). CDR3 length: 14 residues. V gave up 0 bases and J gave up 14 bases, with 17 bases separating them. The CDR3, as DNA: TGTGCCAGCAGTTACTCGGCGTGGGGGGTCGGGGAGTACTTC. Translation: CASSYSAWGVGEYF.

The chain recombines TRBV7-9 with TRBJ2-1; 8 positions agree with TRBD1. This CDR3 is 18 amino acids long. V shed 5 bases and J 1 base; nucleotides not matched to a gene: 13. The germline V gene encodes CDR1 SEHNR and CDR2 FQNEAQ (reference sequence). The CDR3 region has the DNA TGTGCCAGCAGCCCGGCGGTAGGGGACAGGTTTTCCTACAATGAGCAGTTCTTC. The encoded protein is CASSPAVGDRFSYNEQFF. The variable domain in full, with the rest retrieved from reference TRBV7-9 and TRBJ2-1, is DTGVSQNPRHKITKRGQNVTFRCDPISEHNRLYWYRQTLGQGPEFLTYFQNEAQLEKSRLLSDRFSAERPKGSFSTLEIQRTEQGDSAMYLCASSPAVGDRFSYNEQFFGPGTRLTVL.

The chain uses TRBV6-1 and TRBJ2-3; unclear D gene. V was shortened by 0 bases and J by 13 bases, with 8 bases between the two germline ends. CDR3 length equals 11 residues. Per germline, CDR1 MNHNS and CDR2 SASEGT. CDR3 bases: TGTGCCAGCAGTGAAGCGGGCCCAGAGTATTTT. This encodes CASSEAGPEYF.

CDR3 coding DNA: TGTGCCACCAGCAGGGACTTCGGAAACACCATATATTTT. It is translated as CATSRDFGNTIYF. The rearrangement uses TRBV15 and TRBJ1-3, with D unclear. Germline CDR1 reads LNHNV; CDR2 reads YYDKDF (reference sequence). The CDR3 covers 13 residues. The V and J ends lost 3 bases and 4 bases respectively, with 7 bases between them.

The chain employs TRBV5-4 and TRBJ2-7; 9 nucleotides align to TRBD1. The trim removed 6 bases at V and 4 bases at J, leaving 11 bases unmatched. CDR1 and CDR2 (germline): SGHNT, YYREEE (reference sequence). CDR3 size: 15 residues. CDR3 DNA sequence: TGTGCCAGCACCATAGGGACAGGGCAAACGTACGAGCAGTACTTC. This translates into CASTIGTGQTYEQYF.

V usage is TRBV28 and J usage is TRBJ1-1, with a tentative D call TRBD1 (5 bases). V lost 2 bases and J lost 0, with 10 bases in between. CDR1 is MDHEN and CDR2 is SYDVKM in the germline V gene. The CDR3 length is 15 residues. The chain's CDR3 is CASSLVNRLNTEAFF. CDR3 DNA sequence: TGTGCCAGCAGTTTAGTAAACAGGTTGAACACTGAAGCTTTCTTT. Full variable domain (rest looked up from reference TRBV28 and TRBJ1-1): DVKVTQSSRYLVKRTGEKVFLECVQDMDHENMFWYRQDPGLGLRLIYFSYDVKMKEKGDIPEGYSVSREKKERFSLILESASTNQTSMYLCASSLVNRLNTEAFFGQGTRLTVV.

The DNA of the CDR3 is TGTGCCAGCAGTAGGTCGAGCTCTGGAAACACCATATATTTT. This gives the protein CASSRSSSGNTIYF. V gene TRBV6-5 combines with J gene TRBJ1-3; the D is unclear. The CDR3 extends over 14 amino acids. V was trimmed by 5 bases and J by 0 bases, leaving 8 bases between them. Germline V lookup: CDR1 MNHEY, CDR2 SVGAGI.

The chain carries TRBV7-9 and TRBJ2-3; D is possibly TRBD2 (5 bases). V lost 5 bases to trimming and J lost 0 bases, with 12 bases between them. The CDR3 runs 15 residues. Germline V gene lookup returns CDR1 SEHNR and CDR2 FQNEAQ (reference sequence). The CDR3 DNA reads TGTGCCAGCAGCCCCCCCGGGATGAGCACAGATACGCAGTATTTT. It yields the protein CASSPPGMSTDTQYF.

The table lists this clone with a count of one. The genes are TRBV7-9 and TRBJ2-1, with D perhaps TRBD2 (5 bases). The CDR3 consists of 12 residues. The germline V and J ends were trimmed by 5 bases and 9 bases, with 11 bases remaining between them. Looked up from germline, CDR1 is SEHNR and CDR2 is FQNEAQ (reference sequence). The CDR3 sequence: CASSPDWGEQFF. The CDR3 DNA is TGTGCCAGCAGCCCGGACTGGGGTGAGCAGTTCTTC.